The T cell receptor (beta chain) under discussion was sequenced for a study of blood T cells in healthy people across ages. Germline V lookup: CDR1 SQVTM, CDR2 ANQGSEA. This CDR3 comprises 15 residues. After removal of 6 bases from V and 5 bases from J, the junction contained 15 bases not matched to a gene. Next came a second PCR, run for about 7 to 12 cycles, which used a sample-barcoded 5' primer along with a J-beta primer mix. Each TCR beta cDNA got a 12-nucleotide random molecular identifier. TCRdb used MiXCR to reprocess the 5' RACE reads, holding one entry per CDR3 protein. The repertoire has 850,000 to 1,000,000 distinct CDR3 sequences, just over 50% of them found once; the top ten carry about 21%. The study's findings and limits: Naive T cell percentage and TCR beta diversity correlated strongly. Diversity figures derived from one million T cells were judged to underestimate the true value.

In regard to this clonotype: Antigen unknown.

Source material: blood. J is TRBJ2-5 and V is TRBV29-1, with TRBD1 matching 7 bases. The sequence was collected from a woman aged 60 to 75 in good health. The CDR3 region has the DNA TGCAGCGTCGGCCCCCAGAGGGGGCTCTTGGAGACCCAGTACTTC. Translated: CSVGPQRGLLETQYF.